This T cell receptor beta chain was captured by sequencing in a study of vaccination effects on CD4 cells after COVID-19. The overall study: Two recovered convalescent patients were sampled 16 days and one week pre-vaccination.

Study results and caveats: Clones induced by infection and by vaccine showed marked clonal contraction late after vaccination.

In the ViraFEST assay, antigen-specific CD4+ clonotypes were identified by expansion after peptide-pool stimulation. CD4+ T cells were isolated after less than 12 days of culture. Infection dated between March and December 2020, before the Alpha, Beta and Delta variants reached the United States. Researchers reported culturing approximately 2.2 million PBMC in each well, adding approximately 10 IU/ml IL-2 and 10 ug/ml peptides. In the cultures, half the medium was exchanged for IL-2 medium on days 3 and 7. CDR3 size: 15 residues. Germline loops: CDR1 MNHEY, CDR2 SVGEGT. V lost 2 bases to trimming and J lost 3 bases, with 11 bases between them. Here immunoSEQ multiplex PCR was the method, and the copy in TCRdb shows in-frame clones only, minus some. Here the sample spans about 24,000 clones, around 76% being singletons. Turning to this clone: The antigen remains unidentified.

This clonotype was sampled from a human donor who had a prior SARS-CoV-2 infection. Specimen: CD4+ T cells from PBMCs cultured with SARS-CoV-2 spike peptides, collected before COVID-19 vaccination. The rearrangement links TRBV6-2 or TRBV6-3 to TRBJ1-5, with a tentative D call TRBD1 (6 bases). The CDR3 protein is CASSYGGSNNQPQHF. CDR3 nucleotide sequence: TGTGCCAGCAGTTACGGGGGCAGCAACAATCAGCCCCAGCATTTT.